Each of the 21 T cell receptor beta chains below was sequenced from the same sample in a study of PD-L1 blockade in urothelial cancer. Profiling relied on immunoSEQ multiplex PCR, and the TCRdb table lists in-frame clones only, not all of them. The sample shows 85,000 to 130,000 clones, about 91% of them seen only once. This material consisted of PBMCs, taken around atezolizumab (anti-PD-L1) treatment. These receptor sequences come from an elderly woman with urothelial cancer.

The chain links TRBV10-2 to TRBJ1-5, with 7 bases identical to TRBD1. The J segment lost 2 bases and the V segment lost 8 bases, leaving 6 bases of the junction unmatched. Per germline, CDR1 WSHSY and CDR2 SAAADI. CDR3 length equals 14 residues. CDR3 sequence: CASGRDRGNQPQHF. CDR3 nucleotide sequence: TGCGCCAGCGGGCGAGACAGGGGCAATCAGCCCCAGCATTTT.

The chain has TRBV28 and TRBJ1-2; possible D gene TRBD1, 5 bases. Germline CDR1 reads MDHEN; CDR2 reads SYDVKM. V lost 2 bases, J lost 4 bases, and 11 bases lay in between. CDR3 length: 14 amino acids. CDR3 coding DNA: TGTGCCAGCAGTTTAGCGGGGGAAGGCTATGGCTACACCTTC. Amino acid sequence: CASSLAGEGYGYTF.

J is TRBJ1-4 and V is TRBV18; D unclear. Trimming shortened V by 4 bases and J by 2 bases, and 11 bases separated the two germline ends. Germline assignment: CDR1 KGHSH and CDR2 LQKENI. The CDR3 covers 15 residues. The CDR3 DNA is TGTGCCAGCTCACGAGGAGTCGGGACTAATGAAAAACTGTTTTTT. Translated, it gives CASSRGVGTNEKLFF.

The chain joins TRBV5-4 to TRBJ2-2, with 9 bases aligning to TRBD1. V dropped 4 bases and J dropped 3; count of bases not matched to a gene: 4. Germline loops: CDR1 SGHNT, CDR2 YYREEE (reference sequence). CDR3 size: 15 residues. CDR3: CASSQTGGDTGELFF. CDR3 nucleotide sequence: TGTGCCAGCAGCCAGACAGGGGGAGACACCGGGGAGCTGTTTTTT.

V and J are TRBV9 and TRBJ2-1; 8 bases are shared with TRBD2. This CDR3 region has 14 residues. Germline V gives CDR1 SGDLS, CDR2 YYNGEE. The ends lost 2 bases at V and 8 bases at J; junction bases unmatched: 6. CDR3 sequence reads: CASSVGLVPDEQFF. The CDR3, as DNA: TGTGCCAGCAGCGTGGGACTAGTTCCCGATGAGCAGTTCTTC.

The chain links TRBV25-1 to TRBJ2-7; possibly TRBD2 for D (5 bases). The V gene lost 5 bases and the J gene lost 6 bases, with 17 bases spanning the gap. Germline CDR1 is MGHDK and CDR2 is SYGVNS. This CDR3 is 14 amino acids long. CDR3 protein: CASSPAGIRLEQYF. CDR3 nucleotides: TGTGCCAGCAGTCCCGCCGGGATCCGGCTCGAGCAGTACTTC.

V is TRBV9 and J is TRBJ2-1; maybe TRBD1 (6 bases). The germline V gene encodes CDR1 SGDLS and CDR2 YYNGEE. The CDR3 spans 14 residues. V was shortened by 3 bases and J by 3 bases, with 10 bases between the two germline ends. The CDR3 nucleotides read TGTGCCAGCAGCGAGACGGGACACTACAATGAGCAGTTCTTC. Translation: CASSETGHYNEQFF.

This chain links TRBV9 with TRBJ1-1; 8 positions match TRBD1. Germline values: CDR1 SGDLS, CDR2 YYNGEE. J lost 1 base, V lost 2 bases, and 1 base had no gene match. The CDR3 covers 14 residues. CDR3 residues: CASSVGQANTEAFF. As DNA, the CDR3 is TGTGCCAGCAGCGTGGGACAGGCGAACACTGAAGCTTTCTTT.

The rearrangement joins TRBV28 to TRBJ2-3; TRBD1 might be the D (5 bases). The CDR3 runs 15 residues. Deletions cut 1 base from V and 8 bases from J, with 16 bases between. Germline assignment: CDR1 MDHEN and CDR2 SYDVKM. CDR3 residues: CASSLFPGPSVTQYF. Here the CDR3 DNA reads TGTGCCAGCAGTTTATTTCCAGGGCCAAGCGTTACGCAGTATTTT.

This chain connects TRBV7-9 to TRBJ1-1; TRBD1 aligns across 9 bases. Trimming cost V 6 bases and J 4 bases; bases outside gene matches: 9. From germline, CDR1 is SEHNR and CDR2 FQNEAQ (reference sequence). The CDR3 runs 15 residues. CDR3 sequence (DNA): TGTGCCAGCAGGCATCGACAGGGGGTCGTCACTGAAGCTTTCTTT. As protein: CASRHRQGVVTEAFF.

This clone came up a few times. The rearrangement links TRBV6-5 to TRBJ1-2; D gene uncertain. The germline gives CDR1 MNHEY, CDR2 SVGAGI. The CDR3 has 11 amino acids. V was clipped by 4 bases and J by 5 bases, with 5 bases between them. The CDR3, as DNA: TGTGCCAGCAGTTCGGTATATGGCTACACCTTC. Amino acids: CASSSVYGYTF.

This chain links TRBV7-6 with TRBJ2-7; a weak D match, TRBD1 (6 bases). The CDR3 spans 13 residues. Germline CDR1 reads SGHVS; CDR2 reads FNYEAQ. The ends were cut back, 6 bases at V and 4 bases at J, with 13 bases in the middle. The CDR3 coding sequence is TGTGCCAGCAGTGCAGGGGTCCCTTACGAGCAGTACTTC. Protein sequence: CASSAGVPYEQYF.

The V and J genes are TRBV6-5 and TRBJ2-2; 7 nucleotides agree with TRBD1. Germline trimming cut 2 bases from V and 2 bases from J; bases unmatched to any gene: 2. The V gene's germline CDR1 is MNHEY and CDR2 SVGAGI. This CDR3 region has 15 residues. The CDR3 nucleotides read TGTGCCAGCAGTTACGAGGGGGCCAACACCGGGGAGCTGTTTTTT. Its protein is CASSYEGANTGELFF.

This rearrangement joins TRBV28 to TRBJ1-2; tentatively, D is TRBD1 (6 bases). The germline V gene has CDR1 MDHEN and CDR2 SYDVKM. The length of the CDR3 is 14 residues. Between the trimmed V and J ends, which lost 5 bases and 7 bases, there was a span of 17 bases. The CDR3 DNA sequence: TGTGCCAGCAGTCCCTCAGGGGTGTCTGGTGGCTACACCTTC. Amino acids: CASSPSGVSGGYTF.

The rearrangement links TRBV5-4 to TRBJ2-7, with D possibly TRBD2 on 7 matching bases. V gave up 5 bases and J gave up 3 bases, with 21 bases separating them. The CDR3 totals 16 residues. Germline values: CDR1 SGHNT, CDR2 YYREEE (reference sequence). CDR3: CASRRGGASTYYEQYF. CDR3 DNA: TGTGCCAGCAGGCGAGGGGGGGCGTCCACCTACTACGAGCAGTACTTC.

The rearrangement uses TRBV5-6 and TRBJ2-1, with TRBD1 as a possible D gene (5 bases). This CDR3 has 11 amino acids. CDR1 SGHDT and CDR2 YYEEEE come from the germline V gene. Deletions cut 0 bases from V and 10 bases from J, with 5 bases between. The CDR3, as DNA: TGTGCCAGCAGCTTGGGGGGCGAGCAGTTCTTC. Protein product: CASSLGGEQFF.

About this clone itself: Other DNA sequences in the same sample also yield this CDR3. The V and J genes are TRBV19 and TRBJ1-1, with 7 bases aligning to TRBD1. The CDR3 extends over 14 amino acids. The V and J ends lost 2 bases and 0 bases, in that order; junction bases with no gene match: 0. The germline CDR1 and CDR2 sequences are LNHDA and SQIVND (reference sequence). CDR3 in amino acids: CASSIRGLNTEAFF. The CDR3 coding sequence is TGTGCCAGTAGTATAAGGGGGCTGAACACTGAAGCTTTCTTT.

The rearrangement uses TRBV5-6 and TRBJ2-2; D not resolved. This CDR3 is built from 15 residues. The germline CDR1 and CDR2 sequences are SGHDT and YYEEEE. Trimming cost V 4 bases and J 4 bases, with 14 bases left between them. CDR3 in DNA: TGTGCCAGCAGCCCGCCGAGGCTGGGCACCGGGGAGCTGTTTTTT. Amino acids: CASSPPRLGTGELFF.

CDR3 in DNA: TGTGCCTGGTCACAGGGGGCATATGAGACCCAGTACTTC. It translates to CAWSQGAYETQYF. The genes are TRBV30 and TRBJ2-5; 9 positions agree with TRBD1. With V trimmed by 5 bases and J by 5 bases, 6 bases remained unmatched. Germline CDR1 reads GTSNPN; CDR2 reads SVGIG (reference sequence). The CDR3 is 13 residues long.

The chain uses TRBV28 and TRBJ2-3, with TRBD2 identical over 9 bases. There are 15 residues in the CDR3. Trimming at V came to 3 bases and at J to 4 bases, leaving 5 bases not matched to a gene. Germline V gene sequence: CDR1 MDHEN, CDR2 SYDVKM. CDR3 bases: TGTGCCAGCAGTTTGGCGGGAGGGCAGTCAGATACGCAGTATTTT. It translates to CASSLAGGQSDTQYF.

DNA of the CDR3: TGCGCCAGCAGCTTGGAGGGGGGAAACACCATATATTTT. Its translation: CASSLEGGNTIYF. The rearrangement joins TRBV5-1 to TRBJ1-3, with D perhaps TRBD1 (5 bases). V was clipped by 0 bases and J by 4 bases, with 5 bases between them. The CDR3 totals 13 residues. CDR1 SGHRS and CDR2 YFSETQ come from the germline V gene. Complete variable domain (other parts from reference TRBV5-1 and TRBJ1-3): KAGVTQTPRYLIKTRGQQVTLSCSPISGHRSVSWYQQTPGQGLQFLFEYFSETQRNKGNFPGRFSGRQFSNSRSEMNVSTLELGDSALYLCASSLEGGNTIYFGEGSWLTVV.